This T cell receptor beta chain is from a study of T cells in Graves' hyperthyroidism and ophthalmopathy. Whole-study results and caveats: Classification by a 13 V-J model distinguished ophthalmopathy from stable hyperthyroidism.

In the case of this clonotype: Its antigen is currently unknown.

V shed 3 bases and J shed 4 bases, with 18 bases lying between them. The CDR3 contains 15 residues. The germline gives CDR1 DFQATT, CDR2 SNEGSKA (reference sequence). Amplification targeted TCR beta CDR3 regions from RNA transcripts. Using the HTBI primer set, a first-round RT-PCR was run on the TCR CDR3. TCRdb re-analysed the multiplex PCR reads in MiXCR, keeping a single row per CDR3 protein. The top ten clones hold 25% to 30% of a sample with roughly 93,000 distinct CDR3 sequences, over 50% of them seen once. Material for sequencing was blood. This rearrangement joins TRBV20-1 to TRBJ1-1, with D uncertain. The TCR sequence derives from a woman aged 40 to 50 with Graves' hyperthyroidism. The CDR3 region has the DNA TGCAGTGCTAGGGCCCTCAGAGGGTATGGCACTGAAGCTTTCTTT. Amino acids: CSARALRGYGTEAFF.